Below, 28 T cell receptor beta chains from the same sample are listed, as sequenced in a study of T-cell reconstitution after alpha-beta-depleted transplantation in children. A TCRbeta library incorporating unique molecular identifiers was prepared. Each CDR3 protein is one row after TCRdb ran MiXCR on the PCR reads. Of around 200,000 distinct CDR3 sequences in the sample, approximately 17% are singletons; the top ten hold about 41%. The sequencing here drew on PBMCs, mostly from graft donor cells, taken 360 days after TCRalphabeta/CD19-depleted stem cell transplant. Source of these receptors: a male patient under 10 years old who had a stem cell transplant for acute lymphoblastic leukemia, so the T cells may come from the graft donor.

This clonotype was counted only a few times. The V call is TRBV7-2, the J call TRBJ2-1; a weak D match, TRBD2 (6 bases). The V end lost 5 bases, the J end lost 1 base, and 12 bases lay between the germline ends. Germline V CDR1 and CDR2: SGHTA, FQGNSA. The CDR3 totals 15 residues. CDR3 region: CASSPLALSYNEQFF. CDR3 sequence (DNA): TGTGCCAGCAGCCCCCTAGCGCTATCCTACAATGAGCAGTTCTTC.

This clonotype has only a few counts. The chain uses TRBV7-2 and TRBJ2-5, with 10 nucleotides matching TRBD2. Germline V gene data show CDR1 as SGHTA and CDR2 as FQGNSA. The V segment lost 1 base and the J segment 1 base; nucleotides outside the gene matches: 3. This CDR3 comprises 16 residues. The CDR3 nucleotides are TGTGCCAGCAGCTTAGTCCCTAGCGGGGGCCAAGAGACCCAGTACTTC. Translation: CASSLVPSGGQETQYF.

This chain uses TRBV28 with TRBJ1-1; maybe TRBD1 (6 bases). Germline values: CDR1 MDHEN, CDR2 SYDVKM. The CDR3 runs 14 residues. Trimming pared 6 bases from V and 0 bases from J, leaving 11 bases between. CDR3 DNA: TGTGCCAGCAGACGTACAGGGATGAACACTGAAGCTTTCTTT. Protein sequence: CASRRTGMNTEAFF. Full variable domain (rest looked up from reference TRBV28 and TRBJ1-1): DVKVTQSSRYLVKRTGEKVFLECVQDMDHENMFWYRQDPGLGLRLIYFSYDVKMKEKGDIPEGYSVSREKKERFSLILESASTNQTSMYLCASRRTGMNTEAFFGQGTRLTVV.

The sample holds many counts of this clonotype. The chain recombines TRBV7-9 with TRBJ2-2, with a weak D call TRBD1 (5 bases). V dropped 3 bases and J dropped 1 base, with 9 bases sitting between them. The CDR3 spans 15 residues. Germline loops: CDR1 SEHNR, CDR2 FQNEAQ (reference sequence). CDR3 sequence (DNA): TGTGCCAGCAGCTTGGGGCTAGTGAACACCGGGGAGCTGTTTTTT. Its protein product is CASSLGLVNTGELFF.

This clonotype was recorded a few times. The chain couples TRBV28 to TRBJ2-7, with unresolved D. CDR3 size: 17 residues. Trimming stripped 3 bases from V and 0 bases from J, with 18 bases between. Germline V gene sequence: CDR1 MDHEN, CDR2 SYDVKM. For the CDR3, the DNA is TGTGCCAGCAGTTTTTCACTCTTTGGTTTGGGCTCCTACGAGCAGTACTTC. It codes for CASSFSLFGLGSYEQYF.

Only a few counts were recorded for this clonotype. The chain is built from TRBV28 and TRBJ1-1, with unresolved D. The CDR3 spans 12 residues. V lost 6 bases, J lost 2 bases, and 7 bases lay in between. Germline V CDR1 and CDR2: MDHEN, SYDVKM. The CDR3 reads CASRVVNTEAFF. Here the CDR3 DNA reads TGTGCCAGCAGGGTTGTAAACACTGAAGCTTTCTTT.

The rearrangement uses TRBV19 and TRBJ2-3, with D unclear. The CDR3 is 15 amino acids. Trimming shortened V by 5 bases and J by 5 bases, and 17 bases separated the two germline ends. Germline V gene lookup returns CDR1 LNHDA and CDR2 SQIVND (reference sequence). CDR3 coding DNA: TGTGCCAGTAGTGCCCGGGTCACCTCCCTAGATACGCAGTATTTT. Amino acids: CASSARVTSLDTQYF. Variable domain in full (rest from reference TRBV19 and TRBJ2-3): DGGITQSPKYLFRKEGQNVTLSCEQNLNHDAMYWYRQDPGQGLRLIYYSQIVNDFQKGDIAEGYSVSREKKESFPLTVTSAQKNPTAFYLCASSARVTSLDTQYFGPGTRLTVL.

This clonotype was found a few times. The chain combines TRBV12-3 or TRBV12-4 with TRBJ2-7, with 7 bases lining up with TRBD1. The V gene end was trimmed by 3 bases and the J gene end by 5 bases; junction bases not matched to a gene: 7. CDR3 length equals 14 residues. CDR3 sequence reads: CASSFAGGRNEQYF. Here the CDR3 DNA reads TGTGCCAGCAGTTTTGCAGGGGGTAGGAACGAGCAGTACTTC.

This chain connects TRBV7-9 to TRBJ2-2, with 7 positions matching TRBD1. J was trimmed by 7 bases and V by 5 bases; bases with no gene match: 4. Germline V gives CDR1 SEHNR, CDR2 FQNEAQ (reference sequence). This CDR3 has 13 residues. CDR3 sequence: CASSVQGIGELFF. The CDR3, as DNA: TGTGCCAGCAGCGTACAGGGGATCGGGGAGCTGTTTTTT.

The CDR3 spells CASSVVRKGPNQETQYF. DNA of the CDR3: TGTGCCAGCAGCGTTGTACGTAAGGGCCCCAACCAAGAGACCCAGTACTTC. This sequence joins TRBV9 and TRBJ2-5; D is unresolved. CDR1 is SGDLS and CDR2 is YYNGEE in the germline V gene. The CDR3 runs 17 residues. Trimming left V 2 bases short and J 0 bases short, with 17 bases between.

This clonotype appeared many times. CDR3 in DNA: TGTGCCACCAGTGATTCACCAGGTGAAAAACTGTTTTTT. Residues: CATSDSPGEKLFF. The genes are TRBV24-1 and TRBJ1-4; D is unresolved. Germline-derived CDR1 and CDR2 are KGHDR and SFDVKD. Trimming cost V 2 bases and J 7 bases, with 7 bases left between them. The CDR3 has 13 amino acids.

The V call is TRBV30, the J call TRBJ2-7, with D possibly matching TRBD1 (6 bases). Germline V gives CDR1 GTSNPN, CDR2 SVGIG (reference sequence). The V and J ends lost 4 bases and 2 bases respectively, with 15 bases between them. This CDR3 contains 14 residues. The CDR3 sequence is CAWKSRDITYEQYF. The CDR3 DNA sequence: TGTGCCTGGAAATCAAGGGACATCACCTACGAGCAGTACTTC. The whole variable domain, filled in from reference TRBV30 and TRBJ2-7, reads SQTIHQWPATLVQPVGSPLSLECTVEGTSNPNLYWYRQAAGRGLQLLFYSVGIGQISSEVPQNLSASRPQDRQFILSSKKLLLSDSGFYLCAWKSRDITYEQYFGPGTRLTVT.

This clonotype was seen just once. This chain links TRBV5-1 with TRBJ1-1; weak D call: TRBD1 (5 bases). The germline V gene encodes CDR1 SGHRS and CDR2 YFSETQ. V was trimmed by 4 bases and J by 1 base, leaving 14 bases between them. The CDR3 contains 15 residues. As DNA, the CDR3 is TGCGCCAGCAGCCGGATGGTCCAGGGGAACACTGAAGCTTTCTTT. It encodes CASSRMVQGNTEAFF.

A few counts support this clonotype. The chain recombines TRBV18 with TRBJ1-1; tentative D call: TRBD1 (6 bases). Germline CDR1 is KGHSH and CDR2 is LQKENI. The CDR3 has 14 residues. Trimming pared 6 bases from V and 8 bases from J, leaving 19 bases between. The CDR3 is CASSLGAGGAEAFF. For the CDR3, the DNA is TGTGCCAGCTCCCTGGGGGCCGGGGGCGCCGAAGCTTTCTTT.

CDR3 residues: CASSLGLATTDTQYF. The CDR3 DNA reads TGTGCCAGCAGCTTAGGACTAGCCACCACAGATACGCAGTATTTT. The chain combines TRBV7-3 with TRBJ2-3, with 8 nucleotides matching TRBD2. CDR1 and CDR2 (germline): SGHTA, FQGTGA. V lost 2 bases to trimming and J lost 2 bases; unmatched junction nucleotides: 3. The CDR3 runs to 15 residues.

The gene calls are TRBV7-2 and TRBJ2-7; no clear D gene. V was cut by 6 bases and J by 0 bases, with 15 bases left in between. Germline loops: CDR1 SGHTA, CDR2 FQGNSA. The CDR3 contains 15 residues. The CDR3, as DNA: TGTGCCAGCAGTAGGGATCCCAGAAGCTCCTACGAGCAGTACTTC. Amino acids: CASSRDPRSSYEQYF.

This clonotype has more than one count but fewer than ten. The chain joins TRBV3-1 to TRBJ2-5, with a weak D call TRBD1 (6 bases). Germline CDR1 and CDR2: LGHDT and YNNKEL (reference sequence). The CDR3 contains 14 residues. Trimming cost V 3 bases and J 2 bases, with 10 bases left between them. CDR3 coding DNA: TGTGCCAGCAGCCACCCCGGACAGCAAGAGACCCAGTACTTC. It specifies CASSHPGQQETQYF.

This clonotype has only a few counts. J is TRBJ2-3 and V is TRBV12-3 or TRBV12-4, with D possibly TRBD2 on 6 matching bases. The length of the CDR3 is 16 residues. V was shortened by 5 bases and J by 0 bases, with 15 bases between the two germline ends. DNA for the CDR3: TGTGCCAGCAGTCCATACGGAGGGGAGAGCACAGATACGCAGTATTTT. This gives the protein CASSPYGGESTDTQYF.

This clonotype has only a few counts. The chain links TRBV20-1 to TRBJ2-1, with 8 bases that match TRBD2. Germline V gives CDR1 DFQATT, CDR2 SNEGSKA (reference sequence). Trimming removed 0 bases from V and 4 bases from J; junction bases left unmatched: 14. The CDR3 covers 18 residues. This chain's CDR3 is CSARDWPGGSGEYNEQFF. The CDR3 nucleotides read TGCAGTGCTAGAGATTGGCCTGGGGGTAGCGGGGAATACAATGAGCAGTTCTTC.

This chain connects TRBV4-1 to TRBJ1-4; no firm D call. This CDR3 is built from 12 residues. Germline V gene sequence: CDR1 MGHRA, CDR2 YSYEKL. The V end lost 0 bases, the J end lost 8 bases, and 4 bases lay between the germline ends. In DNA form, the CDR3 reads TGCGCCAGCAGCCAAGATCTAGAAAAACTGTTTTTT. Translating it yields CASSQDLEKLFF.

The chain employs TRBV12-3 or TRBV12-4 and TRBJ1-2; TRBD1 matches at 9 bases. The CDR3 covers 13 residues. V gave up 6 bases and J gave up 4 bases; unmatched junction bases: 3. The CDR3 DNA follows: TGTGCCAGCAGACTGGGACAGGGCTATGGCTACACCTTC. This sequence encodes CASRLGQGYGYTF.

This clonotype was seen a handful of times. The V gene is TRBV5-1, the J gene TRBJ2-1; 7 bases line up with TRBD1. There are 15 residues in the CDR3. Trimming at V came to 5 bases and at J to 7 bases, leaving 12 bases not matched to a gene. Germline V lookup: CDR1 SGHRS, CDR2 YFSETQ. The CDR3 nucleotides read TGCGCCAGCAGACCCGATACAGGGGTTTTTAATGAGCAGTTCTTC. This gives the protein CASRPDTGVFNEQFF.

In this sample, this clonotype turned up a few times. This chain uses TRBV27 with TRBJ1-4, with D possibly TRBD1 on 6 matching bases. V lost 5 bases, J lost 5 bases, and 12 bases lay in between. The CDR3 consists of 14 residues. Per the germline V gene, CDR1 is MNHEY and CDR2 is SMNVEV (reference sequence). The CDR3 here is CASSQSDSNEKLFF. The CDR3 nucleotides read TGTGCCAGCAGTCAATCGGACAGCAATGAAAAACTGTTTTTT.

This clonotype appeared a few times. V is TRBV11-2 and J is TRBJ1-4, with a possible D match to TRBD1 (6 bases). This CDR3 contains 12 residues. Deletions cut 6 bases from V and 8 bases from J, with 10 bases between. The germline CDR1 and CDR2 sequences are SGHAT and FQNNGV. CDR3 sequence: CASRHRGEKLFF. The CDR3 DNA sequence: TGTGCCAGCAGACATAGGGGGGAAAAACTGTTTTTT.

This clonotype came up many times. The rearrangement joins TRBV12-3 or TRBV12-4 to TRBJ2-5; weak D call: TRBD1 (5 bases). This CDR3 has 14 amino acids. Between the trimmed V and J ends, which lost 2 bases and 2 bases, there was a span of 9 bases. The chain's CDR3 is CASSLRAGQETQYF. The CDR3 bases are TGTGCCAGCAGTTTACGGGCAGGGCAAGAGACCCAGTACTTC.

The J gene is TRBJ1-5, the V gene TRBV10-2; weak D call: TRBD1 (5 bases). The V end lost 3 bases, the J end lost 3 bases, and 12 bases lay between the germline ends. The CDR3 has 15 amino acids. Germline V CDR1 and CDR2: WSHSY, SAAADI. The CDR3 loop is CASSDRDGFNQPQHF. The DNA of the CDR3 is TGCGCCAGCAGTGACCGGGACGGGTTCAATCAGCCCCAGCATTTT.

The genes are TRBV3-1 and TRBJ2-3, with 15 bases that match TRBD2. The CDR3 covers 20 residues. Germline-derived CDR1 and CDR2 are LGHDT and YNNKEL (reference sequence). J was trimmed by 2 bases and V by 6 bases; bases with no gene match: 15. The CDR3 is CASSQRLGLAGGPVTDTQYF. In DNA, the CDR3 is TGTGCCAGCAGTCAGAGACTCGGACTAGCGGGAGGGCCGGTCACAGATACGCAGTATTTT.

The chain recombines TRBV29-1 with TRBJ1-2, with 10 bases fitting TRBD1. Germline trimming cut 0 bases from V and 7 bases from J; bases unmatched to any gene: 8. Germline V gene lookup returns CDR1 SQVTM and CDR2 ANQGSEA. This CDR3 has 15 amino acids. CDR3: CSVEDRQGAFGGYTF. In DNA, the CDR3 is TGCAGCGTTGAAGATCGACAGGGGGCCTTTGGTGGCTACACCTTC.